Listed below are T cell receptor beta chains from one sample, sequenced in a study of cytomegalovirus exposure and HLA in healthy donors. Method: immunoSEQ multiplex PCR; TCRdb's copy keeps in-frame clones and lacks some. The data show about 160,000 clones, approximately 80% seen once. The specimen sequenced was PBMCs. The receptor source for this set is a woman in her forties or fifties in good health and CMV-seronegative. Each CDR3 is given with its conserved first and last residue. A D gene is named only where the DNA matches it firmly. Only some rows state a clone size, as once, few, many or a class for expanded clones.

TRBJ1-2 | TRBV30 | . | few | 13 | TGTGCCTGGAGACTCGGAGGGTACTATGGCTACACCTTC | CAWRLGGYYGYTF
TRBJ2-5 | TRBV12-5 | TRBD1 | . | 15 | TGTGCTAGTGGCCTGGGACAGGGAGTACAAGAGACCCAGTACTTC | CASGLGQGVQETQYF
TRBJ2-2 | TRBV29-1 | TRBD1 | . | 13 | TGCAGCGCAAGCTCACAGGGGGCCGGGGAGCTGTTTTTT | CSASSQGAGELFF
TRBJ2-5 | TRBV21-1 | . | once | 15 | TGTGCCAGCAGCAAAGACGCGACTAGCAACGAGACCCAGTACTTC | CASSKDATSNETQYF
TRBJ2-1 | TRBV5-1 | TRBD2 | once | 16 | TGCGCCAGCAGCTTGGGGTCGAGCGGGGGGACGAATGAGCAGTTCTTC | CASSLGSSGGTNEQFF
TRBJ2-7 | TRBV6-1 | . | few | 14 | TGTGCCAGCAGTCAACTCGGAGTCTCCTACGAGCAGTACTTC | CASSQLGVSYEQYF
TRBJ1-2 | TRBV29-1 | TRBD1 | few | 15 | TGCAGCGTTGAACTCCGGGACAGGGGGTCCTATGGCTACACCTTC | CSVELRDRGSYGYTF
TRBJ1-5 | TRBV5-8 | . | . | 15 | TGTGCCAGCAGCTTGATCTCAGGGAATCATCAGCCCCAGCATTTT | CASSLISGNHQPQHF
TRBJ2-7 | TRBV29-1 | . | . | 11 | TGCAGCGTTGCCAGGGCCTACGAGCAGTACTTC | CSVARAYEQYF
TRBJ1-1 | TRBV23-1 | . | . | 16 | TGCGCCAGCAGTCAATATCGGACAGTCATGAACACTGAAGCTTTCTTT | CASSQYRTVMNTEAFF
TRBJ2-3 | TRBV5-4 | . | . | 17 | TGTGCCAGCAGCTTGAAGTCTGCTAGCCGAAGCACAGATACGCAGTATTTT | CASSLKSASRSTDTQYF
TRBJ2-5 | TRBV11-2 | . | once | 14 | TGTGCCAGCAGCTCTCAGGGCAGTCAAGAGACCCAGTACTTC | CASSSQGSQETQYF
TRBJ2-7 | TRBV4-3 | . | . | 16 | TGCGCCAGCAGCCAGTCTCTCCCCATGTCTACCTACGAGCAGTACTTC | CASSQSLPMSTYEQYF
TRBJ2-7 | TRBV5-5 | . | . | 15 | TGTGCCAGCAGCCGGACAGTAATTAGCTCCTACGAGCAGTACTTC | CASSRTVISSYEQYF
TRBJ2-2 | TRBV19 | TRBD1 | once | 17 | TGTGCCAGTAGTATAAGGGGACAGGGGCAGAACACCGGGGAGCTGTTTTTT | CASSIRGQGQNTGELFF
TRBJ2-7 | TRBV7-2 | TRBD1 | . | 15 | TGTGCCAGCAGCCTGGTTGGGACAGTTCTCTACGAGCAGTACTTC | CASSLVGTVLYEQYF
TRBJ2-3 | TRBV19 | . | . | 14 | TGTGCCAGTAGGCCGGGACATCCCACGGATACGCAGTATTTT | CASRPGHPTDTQYF
TRBJ1-1 | TRBV7-8 | TRBD1 | . | 17 | TGTGCCAGCAGCTTAGGCCTTGGGACAGGGCAGGGGGATGAAGCTTTCTTT | CASSLGLGTGQGDEAFF
TRBJ2-2 | TRBV28 | . | . | 15 | TGTGCCAGCAGGGGGGGGCCCCTAAACACCGGGGAGCTGTTTTTT | CASRGGPLNTGELFF
TRBJ2-1 | TRBV7-2 | TRBD2 | . | 16 | TGTGCCAGCAGCTTAGAACTAGCGGGAGGAGGGAATGAGCAGTTCTTC | CASSLELAGGGNEQFF
TRBJ2-5 | TRBV4-3 | . | . | 15 | TGCGCCAGCAGCCAAATCTCAGGAATCCAAGAGACCCAGTACTTC | CASSQISGIQETQYF
TRBJ2-6 | TRBV5-4 | TRBD1 | . | 15 | TGTGCCAGCAGCATCGACAGGGCTGGGGCCAACGTCCTGACTTTC | CASSIDRAGANVLTF
TRBJ2-5 | TRBV6-1 | . | . | 12 | TGTGCCAGTTCAGCGCGCCAAGAGACCCAGTACTTC | CASSARQETQYF
TRBJ2-1 | TRBV19 | . | . | 14 | TGTGCCAGTAGTACTATCGGTCCTTACAATGAGCAGTTCTTC | CASSTIGPYNEQFF
TRBJ2-1 | TRBV10-3 | . | few | 14 | TGTGCCATCAGTGGGAGGGGGACTAACAATGAGCAGTTCTTC | CAISGRGTNNEQFF
TRBJ2-6 | TRBV28 | . | . | 16 | TGTGCCAGCAGTTTAGGCAGGTCTTGGGGGGCCAACGTCCTGACTTTC | CASSLGRSWGANVLTF
TRBJ2-1 | TRBV28 | . | once | 15 | TGTGCCAGCAGCCCGGGGGAAATGTCCTACAATGAGCAGTTCTTC | CASSPGEMSYNEQFF
TRBJ2-1 | TRBV7-2 | TRBD2 | . | 17 | TGTGCCAGCAGCTTAGTAACCGGGACTAGCGGAAACAATGAGCAGTTCTTC | CASSLVTGTSGNNEQFF
TRBJ1-1 | TRBV19 | . | few | 11 | TGTGCCAGTAGTGGGGACTTGGTAGCTTTCTTT | CASSGDLVAFF
TRBJ1-2 | TRBV25-1 | TRBD1 | . | 17 | TGTGCCAGCAGTGATGCGTCAACGAGAGGGGGCTGGGATGGCTACACCTTC | CASSDASTRGGWDGYTF
TRBJ2-5 | TRBV28 | TRBD1 | . | 15 | TGTGCCAGCAGTTTTGGACAGGGGGATAGGGAGACCCAGTACTTC | CASSFGQGDRETQYF
TRBJ2-1 | TRBV27 | . | . | 14 | TGTGCCAGCTCCCGACTACCGCTGGGCGGTGAGCAGTTCTTC | CASSRLPLGGEQFF
TRBJ2-5 | TRBV28 | TRBD2 | once | 14 | TGTGCCAGCAGCCCTAGCGGGCGGGGGGAGACCCAGTACTTC | CASSPSGRGETQYF
TRBJ1-1 | TRBV9 | . | . | 15 | TGTGCCAGCAGCGAGGGGGGGACCGTGAACACTGAAGCTTTCTTT | CASSEGGTVNTEAFF
TRBJ2-1 | TRBV11-2 | TRBD2 | . | 15 | TGTGCCAGCAGATCGCGGGGGGGCTCCTACAATGAGCAGTTCTTC | CASRSRGGSYNEQFF
TRBJ1-1 | TRBV30 | TRBD1 | . | 14 | TGTGCCTGGAGGGGGGACAGAATGAACACTGAAGCTTTCTTT | CAWRGDRMNTEAFF
TRBJ2-3 | TRBV4-3 | TRBD1 | . | 15 | TGCGCCAGCAGCCAAGGGACAGGGGGCCCAGATACGCAGTATTTT | CASSQGTGGPDTQYF
TRBJ1-2 | TRBV11-1 | . | . | 13 | TGCGCCAGCAGCCCGGACACTAACTATGGCTACACCTTC | CASSPDTNYGYTF
TRBJ1-1 | TRBV29-1 | TRBD1 | . | 14 | TGCAGCCCCCAACATAGGGACAGGGGATCTGAAGCTTTCTTT | CSPQHRDRGSEAFF
TRBJ2-1 | TRBV19 | . | . | 13 | TGTGCCAGTAGTAGACGCGGGGAGAATGAGCAGTTCTTC | CASSRRGENEQFF
TRBJ1-2 | TRBV6-1 | . | few | 11 | TGTGCCAGTTTAAGGGGGGGCAGCTACACCTTC | CASLRGGSYTF
TRBJ2-7 | TRBV2 | . | . | 15 | TGTGCCAGCAGTGATGTGGGGGGGCTTTACGACGAGCAGTACTTC | CASSDVGGLYDEQYF
TRBJ2-1 | TRBV27 | . | few | 11 | TGTGCCAGCAGTTTAAAAGGGGGGGAGTTCTTC | CASSLKGGEFF
TRBJ2-5 | TRBV4-3 | . | . | 15 | TGCGCCAGCAGCGTCAAAGCAGGGATCCTAGAGACCCAGTACTTC | CASSVKAGILETQYF
TRBJ2-3 | TRBV7-7 | . | . | 16 | TGTGCTAGCAGCCCCAGCTCGGTCAGGGGCACAGATACGCAGTATTTT | CASSPSSVRGTDTQYF
TRBJ1-3 | TRBV7-9 | . | . | 13 | TGTGCCAGCAGCTTTCCTTCTGGAAACACCATATATTTT | CASSFPSGNTIYF
TRBJ2-3 | TRBV5-1 | . | . | 13 | TGCGCCAGCAGCTTGGGCTCAGCAGATACGCAGTATTTT | CASSLGSADTQYF
TRBJ2-7 | TRBV9 | TRBD1 | . | 14 | TGTGCCAGCAGCGTAACAGGGGCTGACTACGAGCAGTACTTC | CASSVTGADYEQYF
TRBJ2-7 | TRBV29-1 | TRBD2 | . | 14 | TGCAGCGCCCTCGGGGGAGGGAGAGGCTACGAGCAGTACTTC | CSALGGGRGYEQYF
TRBJ2-7 | TRBV28 | . | . | 12 | TGTGCCAGCAGTTTAAATCGAGGTGAGCAGTACTTC | CASSLNRGEQYF